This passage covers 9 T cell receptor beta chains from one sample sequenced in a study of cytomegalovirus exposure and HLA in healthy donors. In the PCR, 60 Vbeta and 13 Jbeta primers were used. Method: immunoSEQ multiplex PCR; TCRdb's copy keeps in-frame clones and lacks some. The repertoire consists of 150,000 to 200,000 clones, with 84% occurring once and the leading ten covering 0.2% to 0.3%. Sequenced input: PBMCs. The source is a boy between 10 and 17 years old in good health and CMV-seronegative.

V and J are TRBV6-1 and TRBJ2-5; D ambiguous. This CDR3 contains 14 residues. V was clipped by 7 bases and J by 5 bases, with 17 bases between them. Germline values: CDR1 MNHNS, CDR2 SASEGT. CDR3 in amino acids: CASNPSPGRETQYF. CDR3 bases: TGTGCCAGCAACCCGTCCCCAGGTCGGGAGACCCAGTACTTC.

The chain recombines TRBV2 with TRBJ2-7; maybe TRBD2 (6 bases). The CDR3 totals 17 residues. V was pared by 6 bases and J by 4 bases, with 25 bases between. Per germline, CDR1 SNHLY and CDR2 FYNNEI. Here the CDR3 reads CASRAPTSNKYPYEQYF. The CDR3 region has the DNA TGTGCCAGCAGGGCCCCTACTAGCAATAAATATCCGTACGAGCAGTACTTC.

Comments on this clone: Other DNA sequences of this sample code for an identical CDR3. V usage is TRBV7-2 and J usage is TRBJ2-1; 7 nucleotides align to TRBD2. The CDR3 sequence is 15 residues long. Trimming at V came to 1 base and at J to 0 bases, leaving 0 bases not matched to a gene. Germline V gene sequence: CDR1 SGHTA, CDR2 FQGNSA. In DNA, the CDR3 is TGTGCCAGCAGCTTAGGGGGGGGCTCCTACAATGAGCAGTTCTTC. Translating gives CASSLGGGSYNEQFF.

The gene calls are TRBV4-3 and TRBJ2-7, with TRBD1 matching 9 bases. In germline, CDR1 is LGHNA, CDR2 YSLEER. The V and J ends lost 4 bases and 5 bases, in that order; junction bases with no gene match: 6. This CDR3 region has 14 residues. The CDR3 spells CASSRQGVGNEQYF. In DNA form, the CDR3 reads TGCGCCAGCAGCCGACAGGGGGTTGGAAACGAGCAGTACTTC.

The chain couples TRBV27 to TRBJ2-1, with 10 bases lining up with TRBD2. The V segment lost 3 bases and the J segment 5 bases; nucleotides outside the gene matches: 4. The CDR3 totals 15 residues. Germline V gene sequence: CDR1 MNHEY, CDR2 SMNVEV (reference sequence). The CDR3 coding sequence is TGTGCCAGCAGTTTTTTACTAGCGGGGCACAATGAGCAGTTCTTC. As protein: CASSFLLAGHNEQFF.

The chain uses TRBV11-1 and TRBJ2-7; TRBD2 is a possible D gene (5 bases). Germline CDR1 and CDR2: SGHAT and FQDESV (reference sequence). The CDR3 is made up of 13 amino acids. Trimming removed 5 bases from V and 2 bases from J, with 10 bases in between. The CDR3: CASSLGSTYEQYF. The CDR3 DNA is TGTGCCAGCAGCCTAGGGAGTACCTACGAGCAGTACTTC.

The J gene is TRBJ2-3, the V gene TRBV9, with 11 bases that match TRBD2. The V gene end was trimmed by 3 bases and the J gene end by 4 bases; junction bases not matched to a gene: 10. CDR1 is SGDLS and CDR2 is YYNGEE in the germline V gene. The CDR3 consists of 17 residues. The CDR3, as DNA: TGTGCCAGCAGCGGATTAGCGGGAGGGGGCCGCGCAGATACGCAGTATTTT. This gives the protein CASSGLAGGGRADTQYF.

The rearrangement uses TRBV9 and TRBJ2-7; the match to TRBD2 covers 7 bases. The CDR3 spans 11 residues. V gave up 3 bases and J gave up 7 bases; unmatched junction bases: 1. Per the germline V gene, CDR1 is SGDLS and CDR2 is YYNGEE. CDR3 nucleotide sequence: TGTGCCAGCAGCGCCGGGGGGGAGCAGTACTTC. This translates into CASSAGGEQYF.

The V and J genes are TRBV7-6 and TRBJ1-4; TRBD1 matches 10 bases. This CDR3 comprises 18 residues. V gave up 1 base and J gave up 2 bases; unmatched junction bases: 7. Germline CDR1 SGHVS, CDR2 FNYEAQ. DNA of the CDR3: TGTGCCAGCAGCTTAGGGCGACAGGGGGCAAGGACTAATGAAAAACTGTTTTTT. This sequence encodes CASSLGRQGARTNEKLFF.